These T cell receptor beta chains were read from a single sample in a study of T cells in Graves' hyperthyroidism and ophthalmopathy. One entry per CDR3 protein results from TCRdb running MiXCR on the multiplex PCR reads. This table has hundreds of thousands of distinct CDR3 sequences, about 14% appearing once. Sequencing was done on a sample of blood. These receptors all stem from a woman aged 25 to 39 with Graves' hyperthyroidism that later progressed to Graves' ophthalmopathy. Each CDR3 is given with its conserved first and last residue.

TRBV19 CASRAPGNLETQYF
TRBV11-2 CASSPGDQQFF
TRBV20-1 CSAKDNTDTQYF
TRBV7-9 CASSPDSQYEQYF
TRBV2 CASSEFDSPGELFF
TRBV30 CACTTLGQGAYEQYF
TRBV29-1 CSVEMSGETQYF
TRBV5-1 CASSPVGGTNEKLFF
TRBV6-1 CASMGDYWYEQYF
TRBV25-1 CASSDGGGRAYEQFF
TRBV6-2/TRBV6-3 CASSKGRDPETQYF
TRBV6-1 CASSKLAWEQYF
TRBV4-1 CASSQEVSDPPNQPQHF
TRBV24-1 CATRPQVYQETQYF
TRBV28 CASQARAGGTDTQYF
TRBV20-1 CSASSGSGNWNEQFF
TRBV24-1 CATSDPKSPGNEQFF
TRBV27 CASRYERGAALYNSPLHF
TRBV6-1 CASSAWNSGANVLTF
TRBV28 CASSLRDQNSPLHF
TRBV6-1 CASIQNYEQYF
TRBV24-1 CATSDLTGNEQFF
TRBV7-9 CASSSASTHEQYF
TRBV10-3 CAISAVGRAFF
TRBV29-1 CSVEGQSYSGYTF
TRBV20-1 CSASQDASIQYF
TRBV3-1 CASSQEATGNPQHF
TRBV14 CASSRAPGANVLTF
TRBV12-3/TRBV12-4 CASSSWVITTEAFF
TRBV12-5 CASADREQTEAFF
TRBV18 CASSPDPGDTQYF
TRBV9 CASSSSGSPYNEQFF
TRBV2 CASTGTPYEQYF
TRBV9 CASSAPIGEEETQYF
TRBV18 CASSPPLEDTQIAKNIQYF
TRBV10-3 CAISDRDRYPEAFF
TRBV24-1 CATSDARSRAEAFF
TRBV28 CASSLWDRAENEKLFF
TRBV20-1 CSARGIGPYGYTF
TRBV12-3/TRBV12-4 CASTSASSYNEQFF
TRBV18 CASSLQDSGQETQYF
TRBV9 CASSVAEGAATGELFF
TRBV7-9 CASSKGTGSGEQYF
TRBV6-1 CASRRLTNTGELFF
TRBV27 CASSRGAATKNIQYF
TRBV9 CASSEPVRGYTF